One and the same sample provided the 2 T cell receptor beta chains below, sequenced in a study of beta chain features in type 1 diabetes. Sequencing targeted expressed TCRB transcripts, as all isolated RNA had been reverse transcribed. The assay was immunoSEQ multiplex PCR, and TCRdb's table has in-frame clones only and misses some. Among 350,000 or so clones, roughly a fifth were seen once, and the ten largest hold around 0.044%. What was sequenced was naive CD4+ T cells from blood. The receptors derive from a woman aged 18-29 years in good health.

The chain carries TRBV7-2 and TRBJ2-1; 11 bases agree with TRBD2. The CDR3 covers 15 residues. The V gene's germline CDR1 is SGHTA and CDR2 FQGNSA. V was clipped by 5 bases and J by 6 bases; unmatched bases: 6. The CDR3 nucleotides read TGTGCCAGCAGCCCGCTAGCGGGGGGCCCCAATGAGCAGTTCTTC. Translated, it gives CASSPLAGGPNEQFF.

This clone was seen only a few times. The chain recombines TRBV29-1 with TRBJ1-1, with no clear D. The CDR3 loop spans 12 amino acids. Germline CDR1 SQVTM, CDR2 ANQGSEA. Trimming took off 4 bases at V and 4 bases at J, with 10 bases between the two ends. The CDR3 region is CSVGTEGTEAFF. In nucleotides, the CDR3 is TGCAGCGTTGGCACCGAGGGCACTGAAGCTTTCTTT.